The rows below give T cell receptor beta chains drawn from one sample of a study of blood T cell repertoires in COVID-19. Method: immunoSEQ multiplex PCR; TCRdb's copy keeps in-frame clones and lacks some. The sample contains over 150,000 clones, roughly 89% of which appear only once. The source material was peripheral blood. Every receptor here comes from a woman aged 55-75 years who had recovered from COVID-19. The CDR3 runs from the conserved cysteine through the conserved F or W. Each record gives: D gene, V gene, J gene, clone size, CDR3 protein, CDR3 DNA. D genes are given only for firm matches. The size of a clone is reported for some rows only, either as once, few or many, or as a class for expanded clones.

>NA|TRBV10-1|TRBJ2-7|NA
CASSPSVAGNYEQYF
TGCGCCAGCAGTCCATCCGTCGCGGGGAACTACGAGCAGTACTTC
>NA|TRBV10-3|TRBJ2-7|NA
CAISAGPGYSYEQYF
TGTGCCATCAGTGCGGGCCCAGGGTACTCCTACGAGCAGTACTTC
>NA|TRBV30|TRBJ2-7|few
CAWDDSTYEQYF
TGTGCCTGGGACGACAGCACGTACGAGCAGTACTTC
>NA|TRBV28|TRBJ1-1|NA
CASRNPGRPTNTEAFF
TGTGCCAGCAGAAACCCTGGGCGTCCTACGAACACTGAAGCTTTCTTT
>NA|TRBV7-3|TRBJ1-6|NA
CASSSQGSSPLHF
TGTGCCAGCAGCTCCCAGGGGAGTTCACCCCTCCACTTT
>NA|TRBV29-1|TRBJ1-1|NA
CSATPAGREAFF
TGCAGCGCTACACCTGCTGGGAGGGAAGCTTTCTTT
>NA|TRBV12-3/TRBV12-4|TRBJ2-4|NA
CASSLGAGFSFF
TGTGCCAGCAGTTTAGGGGCTGGGTTCAGTTTCTTC
>NA|TRBV5-1|TRBJ1-1|NA
CASSSTGTLFPEAFF
TGCGCCAGCAGCTCCACCGGGACACTTTTCCCTGAAGCTTTCTTT
>NA|TRBV12-3/TRBV12-4|TRBJ2-1|once
CASNKQGAQFF
TGTGCCAGCAATAAACAGGGTGCGCAGTTCTTC
>TRBD1|TRBV5-4|TRBJ2-3|once
CASSRGQGKADTQYF
TGTGCCAGCAGCAGGGGACAGGGTAAGGCAGATACGCAGTATTTT
>NA|TRBV12-3/TRBV12-4|TRBJ1-1|NA
CASSKHQSEAFF
TGTGCCAGCAGTAAACACCAGTCTGAAGCTTTCTTT
>NA|TRBV28|TRBJ1-5|NA
CASSPSGGIFQPQHF
TGTGCCAGCAGTCCTTCGGGAGGGATTTTTCAGCCCCAGCATTTT
>NA|TRBV2|TRBJ1-6|NA
CASSLGGSSYNSPLHF
TGTGCCAGCAGTTTAGGGGGAAGCTCCTATAATTCACCCCTCCACTTT
>NA|TRBV28|TRBJ1-1|NA
CASSVRGGANTEAFF
TGTGCCAGCAGTGTCCGAGGCGGTGCGAACACTGAAGCTTTCTTT
>NA|TRBV9|TRBJ2-1|once
CASKPGGPITNEQFF
TGTGCCAGCAAGCCGGGGGGCCCCATTACTAATGAGCAGTTCTTC
>NA|TRBV7-9|TRBJ2-3|NA
CASSLAGMDGTGYF
TGTGCCAGCAGCTTAGCCGGAATGGACGGGACTGGGTATTTT
>TRBD1|TRBV28|TRBJ2-1|once
CASSLTGSLIF
TGTGCCAGCAGTTTGACAGGGTCCCTTATCTTC
>TRBD1|TRBV7-9|TRBJ2-3|NA
CASSQGQGWTDTQYF
TGTGCCAGCAGCCAGGGACAGGGGTGGACAGATACGCAGTATTTT
>NA|TRBV28|TRBJ1-5|once
CASRGGGGYSNQPQHF
TGTGCCAGCAGGGGTGGTGGAGGGTATAGCAATCAGCCCCAGCATTTT
>TRBD2|TRBV19|TRBJ2-1|NA
CASSMGTSIVNEQFF
TGTGCCAGTAGTATGGGGACTAGCATAGTCAATGAGCAGTTCTTC
>TRBD2|TRBV30|TRBJ2-7|once
CASSGTSGYEQYF
TGTGCTTCATCCGGGACTAGCGGCTACGAGCAGTACTTC
>TRBD1|TRBV28|TRBJ1-1|NA
CASIQGRVNTEAFF
TGTGCCAGCATACAGGGGCGGGTCAACACTGAAGCTTTCTTT
>TRBD1|TRBV6-6|TRBJ1-5|NA
CASSYQGAGQPQHF
TGTGCCAGCAGTTACCAGGGGGCAGGTCAGCCCCAGCATTTT
>TRBD2|TRBV19|TRBJ2-3|many
CASSSGGAGDTQYF
TGTGCCAGTTCTAGCGGGGGGGCCGGAGATACGCAGTATTTT
>TRBD2|TRBV7-7|TRBJ2-2|NA
CASSLTGTSVTGELFF
TGTGCTAGCAGCCTAACCGGGACTAGCGTCACCGGGGAGCTGTTTTTT
>TRBD1|TRBV27|TRBJ1-6|NA
CASSWTGGSYNSPLHF
TGTGCCAGCAGTTGGACAGGAGGGTCCTATAATTCACCCCTCCACTTT
>NA|TRBV5-1|TRBJ1-2|NA
CASSPGVGQSNYGYTF
TGCGCCAGCAGTCCGGGCGTCGGACAAAGTAACTATGGCTACACCTTC